This passage covers 23 T cell receptor beta chains from one sample sequenced in a study of blood T cells in healthy people across ages. For the second PCR, which ran for roughly 6 to 12 cycles, a sample-barcoded 5' primer and a J-beta primer mix were used. A single record per CDR3 protein comes from TCRdb applying MiXCR to the 5' RACE reads. The sample has roughly 1,500,000 distinct CDR3 sequences, about 40% seen once. Sequencing input: blood. These receptors were obtained from a woman between 18 and 29 years old in good health.

J is TRBJ2-7 and V is TRBV6-5; 9 positions match TRBD1. Trimming took 6 bases from V and 0 from J; bases not matched to a gene: 9. CDR1 is MNHEY and CDR2 is SVGAGI in the germline V gene. CDR3 length: 16 amino acids. The CDR3 here is CASSLGRDRASYEQYF. The CDR3 DNA sequence: TGTGCCAGCAGCTTGGGGCGGGACAGGGCCTCCTACGAGCAGTACTTC.

The chain recombines TRBV10-3 with TRBJ2-5, with D uncertain. The J call may be in error: the DNA end matches TRBJ2-7 better. Germline V lookup: CDR1 ENHRY, CDR2 SYGVKD. The CDR3 length is 13 residues. This CDR3 is CAIQGGSTDEQYF. Here the CDR3 DNA reads TGTGCCATCCAAGGCGGCTCGACCGACGAGCAGTACTTC.

The CDR3: CASSASTGELFF. The DNA for the CDR3 is TGCGCCAGCAGCGCAAGCACCGGGGAGCTGTTTTTT. The chain has TRBV5-1 and TRBJ2-2; no reliable D call. CDR1 and CDR2 (germline): SGHRS, YFSETQ. The V gene lost 4 bases and the J gene lost 4 bases, with 5 bases spanning the gap. The CDR3 runs to 12 residues.

Comments on this clonotype: One end of the junction fails to match germline, which may point to a read error. This rearrangement joins TRBV20-1 to TRBJ2-1; D possibly corresponds to TRBD2 (6 bases). The CDR3 runs to 17 residues. Germline V lookup: CDR1 DFQATT, CDR2 SNEGSKA (reference sequence). DNA for the CDR3: TGCAGTGCTAGAAAACCCCTTGAGCGGGCAAACTACGATGAGCAGTTCTTC. Translating it yields CSARKPLERANYDEQFF.

Comment on this clonotype: Compared with germline, one end of the junction differs, possibly owing to a read error. The V and J genes are TRBV6-6 and TRBJ2-3, with 9 bases identical to TRBD2. This CDR3 has 14 amino acids. The germline V gene has CDR1 MNHNY and CDR2 SVGAGI (reference sequence). In DNA form, the CDR3 reads TGTGCCAGCAGTCAGGGACTAGCTGCAGAGACGCAGTATTTT. Residues: CASSQGLAAETQYF.

This clonotype was detected ten times or more. The chain couples TRBV12-3 or TRBV12-4 to TRBJ2-3, with 15 nucleotides matching TRBD2. The CDR3 is 19 amino acids. V lost 5 bases, J lost 1 base, and 10 bases stayed unmatched. The CDR3 sequence: CASSATWTSGGAGTDTQYF. As DNA, the CDR3 is TGTGCCAGCAGTGCCACCTGGACTAGCGGGGGGGCGGGCACAGATACGCAGTATTTT.

The chain carries TRBV11-2 and TRBJ1-1; unclear D gene. Per germline, CDR1 SGHAT and CDR2 FQNNGV. The CDR3 totals 15 residues. The germline V and J ends were trimmed by 2 bases and 5 bases, with 15 bases remaining between them. The CDR3 protein is CASSLNWEGWTEAFF. CDR3 bases: TGTGCCAGCAGCTTAAATTGGGAGGGATGGACTGAAGCTTTCTTT.

The gene calls are TRBV29-1 and TRBJ2-1, with a possible D match to TRBD2 (5 bases). This CDR3 spans 14 amino acids. Trimming left V 6 bases short and J 0 bases short, with 12 bases between. Per the germline V gene, CDR1 is SQVTM and CDR2 is ANQGSEA. In DNA, the CDR3 is TGCAGCGTCGCTAGCTTCTCCTCCTACAATGAGCAGTTCTTC. Translating gives CSVASFSSYNEQFF.

This clonotype was seen only a few times. The V and J genes are TRBV20-1 and TRBJ2-7; D perhaps matches TRBD2 (6 bases). In germline, CDR1 is DFQATT, CDR2 SNEGSKA (reference sequence). V shed 5 bases and J shed 3 bases, with 17 bases lying between them. The length of the CDR3 is 14 residues. In DNA form, the CDR3 reads TGCAGTGCTCCCGGGACTCAGACGATCTACGAGCAGTACTTC. This codes for CSAPGTQTIYEQYF.

Details on this clonotype: A much larger clone differs by one base, so this may be a read error. The rearrangement links TRBV20-1 to TRBJ1-2; D is unresolved. Trimming removed 1 base at V and 2 bases at J, with 5 bases between. Germline V gene data show CDR1 as DFQATT and CDR2 as SNEGSKA (reference sequence). The CDR3 has 12 residues. This CDR3 is CSARVGNYGYTF. CDR3 DNA sequence: TGCAGTGCTAGAGTGGGGAACTATGGCTACACCTTC.

Points on this clonotype: One junction end disagrees with the germline gene, perhaps due to a read error. The V gene is TRBV24-1, the J gene TRBJ1-2, with 9 bases fitting TRBD1. The V gene's germline CDR1 is KGHDR and CDR2 SFDVKD. The CDR3 covers 15 residues. For the CDR3, the DNA is TGTGCCACCAGTGATTCCGCCGGGACAGGGTATGGTTACACCTTC. Its translation is CATSDSAGTGYGYTF.

This clonotype was picked up one time. V and J are TRBV9 and TRBJ1-2; weak D call: TRBD1 (6 bases). The CDR3 length is 16 residues. V gave up 0 bases and J gave up 9 bases, with 21 bases separating them. Germline CDR1 reads SGDLS; CDR2 reads YYNGEE. The CDR3 is CASSVGPNGQSWSYTF. The CDR3 DNA is TGTGCCAGCAGCGTAGGTCCCAACGGACAGTCCTGGAGCTACACCTTC.

The genes are TRBV6-5 and TRBJ2-1, with 10 bases that match TRBD2. V trimming: 4 bases; J trimming: 8 bases; junction bases outside the gene matches: 8. Germline assignment: CDR1 MNHEY and CDR2 SVGAGI. The CDR3 extends over 15 amino acids. The CDR3 here is CASSSATSGVDEQFF. The DNA for the CDR3 is TGTGCCAGCAGTTCTGCTACTAGCGGGGTTGATGAGCAGTTCTTC.

This clonotype occurred many times. The chain carries TRBV10-3 and TRBJ2-3, with 7 bases that match TRBD2. Trimming cost V 7 bases and J 8 bases; bases outside gene matches: 15. The CDR3 covers 15 residues. The V gene's germline CDR1 is ENHRY and CDR2 SYGVKD. CDR3 in DNA: TGTGCCATCAATCCAAGCGGGACGAGTCAGGGTACGCAGTATTTT. Protein sequence: CAINPSGTSQGTQYF.

A remark on this clonotype: One end of the junction fails to match germline, which may point to a read error. The CDR3 nucleotides read TGTGCCGGCAGTTACTCGAGAGTTAGCTCCTACAATGAGCAGTACTTC. Its translation is CAGSYSRVSSYNEQYF. The chain employs TRBV6-6 and TRBJ2-1; no definite D call. Matching the DNA end better, TRBJ2-7 makes the J call doubtful. Germline CDR1 MNHNY, CDR2 SVGAGI (reference sequence). The CDR3 has 16 residues.

The V call is TRBV19, the J call TRBJ2-5, with D hard to call. V lost 7 bases and J lost 11, with 17 bases in between. Germline CDR1 reads LNHDA; CDR2 reads SQIVND (reference sequence). The CDR3 totals 12 residues. This chain's CDR3 is CASIAKTNEQYF. In DNA, the CDR3 is TGTGCCAGTATCGCGAAGACCAATGAGCAGTACTTC.

This clonotype has more than one count but fewer than ten. The rearrangement links TRBV30 to TRBJ1-2, with 9 bases that match TRBD1. The length of the CDR3 is 12 residues. Germline loops: CDR1 GTSNPN, CDR2 SVGIG (reference sequence). After removal of 3 bases from V and 7 bases from J, the junction contained 3 bases not matched to a gene. The CDR3 reads CAWSRTGVGYTF. The DNA for the CDR3 is TGTGCCTGGAGCCGGACAGGGGTTGGCTACACCTTC.

The gene calls are TRBV7-2 and TRBJ2-1; the D gene is possibly TRBD1 (5 bases). Per germline, CDR1 SGHTA and CDR2 FQGNSA. This CDR3 contains 18 residues. The ends were cut back, 3 bases at V and 0 bases at J, with 18 bases in the middle. The CDR3 protein is CASSFPSDSSASYNEQFF. The DNA of the CDR3 is TGTGCCAGCAGCTTTCCCTCAGACAGTTCTGCCTCCTACAATGAGCAGTTCTTC.

The CDR3 DNA reads TGTGCCAGCAGCTCCAGGTTAGCAGGCCCAACGTATGGCTACACCTTC. It specifies CASSSRLAGPTYGYTF. This chain connects TRBV7-9 to TRBJ1-2, with unresolved D. The ends were cut back, 4 bases at V and 5 bases at J, with 20 bases in the middle. Germline values: CDR1 SEHNR, CDR2 FQNEAQ (reference sequence). CDR3 size: 16 residues.

V gene TRBV28 combines with J gene TRBJ2-7; tentative D call: TRBD1 (5 bases). Trimming removed 5 bases from V and 10 bases from J, with 21 bases in between. CDR1 and CDR2 from the germline V gene are MDHEN and SYDVKM. This CDR3 has 14 residues. The CDR3 DNA sequence: TGTGCCAGCAGTACTCCGGCAGGACAAGAGGCCCAGTACTTC. Protein product: CASSTPAGQEAQYF. Using reference TRBV28 and TRBJ2-7 for the parts outside the CDR3, the full variable domain is DVKVTQSSRYLVKRTGEKVFLECVQDMDHENMFWYRQDPGLGLRLIYFSYDVKMKEKGDIPEGYSVSREKKERFSLILESASTNQTSMYLCASSTPAGQEAQYFGPGTRLTVT.

This clonotype showed up just once. The chain joins TRBV20-1 to TRBJ2-1; 15 nucleotides match TRBD2. CDR1 and CDR2 (germline): DFQATT, SNEGSKA (reference sequence). This CDR3 is built from 17 residues. V was pared by 3 bases and J by 6 bases, with 9 bases of the junction left unmatched. The CDR3 nucleotides are TGCAGTGCTAGCGGAAAACCGGGACTAGCGGGAGGCAATGAGCAGTTCTTC. It encodes CSASGKPGLAGGNEQFF.

The J gene is TRBJ2-7, the V gene TRBV6-6; D is uncertain. The CDR3 extends over 12 amino acids. Germline-derived CDR1 and CDR2 are MNHNY and SVGAGI (reference sequence). Trimming removed 6 bases from V and 3 bases from J, with 9 bases in between. This chain's CDR3 is CASRTRNYEQYF. The CDR3 DNA is TGTGCCAGCAGGACAAGGAACTACGAGCAGTACTTC.

The gene calls are TRBV6-5 and TRBJ1-6, with unresolved D. The CDR3 covers 16 residues. Germline CDR1 MNHEY, CDR2 SVGAGI. Trimming took 0 bases from V and 6 from J, leaving 12 bases between them. The CDR3 reads CASSYSTGIGNSPLHF. CDR3 sequence (DNA): TGTGCCAGCAGTTACTCAACGGGGATCGGTAATTCACCCCTCCACTTT.